This TCR beta chain was recovered during a study of cytotoxic CD8 clonotypes in ibrutinib-treated CLL (dated by TCRdb to about 2021). Regarding the study in general: The cohort included about 15 treatment-naive and approximately twelve relapsed/refractory patients; around 17 were IGHV unmutated. Responses were partial in about 25 patients and complete in 2; after median approximately 5.5 years follow-up, roughly 15 stayed in remission and some twelve progressed. Samples at response were collected after a median of roughly 13 months of treatment, with a range of roughly 6 to 40 months. An average of 255,043 productive templates and 94,082 productive rearrangements was obtained per sample. Longitudinal samples were obtainable from about 30% of the 86 participants in the trial. Cryopreserved peripheral blood mononuclear cells were obtained prior to treatment, at the time of response, and at either disease progression or sustained remission. All remission and progressive disease samples were collected while patients were still receiving ibrutinib. Study-wide findings and limitations: At baseline, clonality was higher than in age-matched healthy donors and showed a strong correlation with circulating CD8+ T-cell counts. Public clonotypes were rare and either contracted or stayed stable during treatment, and the rise in clonality at ibrutinib response reflected the expansion of private clonotypes. An increase in clonality was observed at ibrutinib response, with clonality remaining stable during sustained remission and falling back toward baseline at progression. Lymph node repertoires were not examined, and the timing of sampling was not matched between patients in sustained remission and those whose disease progressed.

On a MiSeq, deep resolution sequencing aimed for a depth between 1 in 1 million and 1 in 200,000 T cells, with each clonotype covered approximately 10x on average. The immunoSEQ hsTCRB Kit was used to generate the TCR beta libraries. The authors' analysis ran thus. Data were analyzed with ImmunoSEQ Data Assistant and ImmunoSEQ Analyzer, with V, D and J genes assigned per IMGT definitions. Clonality, which ranges from 0 to 1, was calculated by subtracting the normalized Shannon entropy of productive rearrangement frequencies from one. Public clonotype analysis was restricted to overrepresented clonotypes comprising at least 0.05% of each patient's repertoire. Repertoires from thirteen age-matched healthy donors in immuneACCESS were used as clonality controls. This is the immuneACCESS table as TCRdb keeps it, with only in-frame sequences that have V and J called. A part of the clones is gone; compared with another copy, unresolved V genes explain less than half, and the rest is unexplained. The V and J calls and the clone size are those of that table, but D and trimming were determined from the DNA. The sample contains about 160,000 clones, 81% of them found a single time. The ten largest account for about 2% of the sample.

The sample's time point, from its label and the paper: 12 months on ibrutinib. For TCR beta library preparation, roughly 2 micrograms of genomic DNA were isolated from cryopreserved PBMCs. High-throughput TCR beta sequencing was performed on longitudinal blood samples from CLL patients receiving ibrutinib monotherapy. The patients took part in an open-label, single-center phase 2 trial of ibrutinib monotherapy. As concerns this clone: Its antigen remains undetermined. No base qualities exist here, and no much larger clone lies one base off it.

CDR1 is given as SGHVS and CDR2 as FNYEAQ, both from the germline V gene. Deletion took 10 bases off V and 1 base off J, with a span of 10 bases between the germline ends. From the cysteine through the phenylalanine, the CDR3 covers 13 amino acids. The sequence is cut down to CDR3 DNA, 39 bases in frame from base 1. This TCR came from a human donor with chronic lymphocytic leukemia. The sequenced sample was PBMCs, obtained after 12 months of ibrutinib treatment. The V gene is TRBV7-6 and the J gene is TRBJ2-2; no D gene call is confident. The CDR3 in this case is CATRRRNTGELFF. The base sequence is TGTGCCACCCGCAGACGGAACACCGGGGAGCTGTTTTTT.